This TCR beta chain was captured in a study of cytomegalovirus exposure and HLA in healthy donors. Study-wide results and limits: Earlier analysis looked at TCR beta V segments, and most were productive about 87% or about 30% of the time. An analysis was carried out at a later point. It showed that HLA-associated TCR beta chains were more clonally expanded than equally common non-associated chains.

CDR3 length: 14 amino acids. Germline CDR1 and CDR2: SEHNR and FQNEAQ (reference sequence). The V gene end was trimmed by 5 bases and the J gene end by 11 bases; junction bases not matched to a gene: 12. PCR was performed using 60 Vbeta and 13 Jbeta primers. Data came from immunoSEQ multiplex PCR; TCRdb stores just in-frame clones and leaves some out. The repertoire includes around 190,000 clones, under 80% of them detected once, and over 4% sits in the top ten. Comments on this clone: Its antigen is unknown.

This sequence originates from a man younger than 40 in good health and CMV-seropositive. Sequenced sample: PBMCs. The rearrangement uses TRBV7-9 and TRBJ2-5, with 9 bases aligning to TRBD1. The chain's CDR3 is CASSIGTGSVEQYF. The CDR3 nucleotides read TGTGCCAGCAGCATCGGGACAGGGTCGGTTGAGCAGTACTTC. Full variable domain (rest looked up from reference TRBV7-9 and TRBJ2-5): DTGVSQNPRHKITKRGQNVTFRCDPISEHNRLYWYRQTLGQGPEFLTYFQNEAQLEKSRLLSDRFSAERPKGSFSTLEIQRTEQGDSAMYLCASSIGTGSVEQYFGPGTRLLVL.